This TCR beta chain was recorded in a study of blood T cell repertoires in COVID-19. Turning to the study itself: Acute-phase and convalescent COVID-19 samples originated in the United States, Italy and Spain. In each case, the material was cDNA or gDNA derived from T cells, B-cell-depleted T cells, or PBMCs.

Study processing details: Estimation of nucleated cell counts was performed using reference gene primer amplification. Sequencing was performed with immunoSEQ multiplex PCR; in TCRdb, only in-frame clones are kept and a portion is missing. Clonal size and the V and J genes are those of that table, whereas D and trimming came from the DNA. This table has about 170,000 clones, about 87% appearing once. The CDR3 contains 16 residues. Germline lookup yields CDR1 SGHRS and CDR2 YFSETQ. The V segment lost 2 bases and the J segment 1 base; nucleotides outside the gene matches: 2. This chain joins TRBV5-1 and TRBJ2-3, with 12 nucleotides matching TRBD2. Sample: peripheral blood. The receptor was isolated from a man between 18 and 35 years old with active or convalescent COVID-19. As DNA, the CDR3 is TGCGCCAGCAGCTTAGGACTAGCGGGACGCACAGATACGCAGTATTTT. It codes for CASSLGLAGRTDTQYF.